This T cell receptor (beta chain) appears in the sequencing data of a study of breast tumors, draining lymph nodes, adjacent tissues. Study-level findings and limits: Tumor repertoires ranked between lymph nodes and nontumor tissue in diversity, with V and J gene preferences.

About this clonotype: Its specificity is not known.

Each CDR3 protein gets one entry after TCRdb re-called the multiplex PCR reads with MiXCR. The sample records about 15,000 distinct CDR3 sequences, 40% to 50% being singletons. V dropped 6 bases and J dropped 2; count of bases not matched to a gene: 3. The V gene's germline CDR1 is SGHTA and CDR2 FQGNSA. The CDR3 sequence is 14 residues long. The chain links TRBV7-2 to TRBJ2-3, with TRBD2 matching 9 bases. The clonotype originates from a female donor with breast cancer. Some clones in this sample may be carry-over from other donors' samples. The specimen was tumor-adjacent breast tissue. In nucleotides, the CDR3 is TGTGCCAGCAGTGCTAGCGGGAACACAGATACGCAGTATTTT. Translating gives CASSASGNTDTQYF.